This T cell receptor beta chain was profiled in a study of CD8+ T cells in alopecia areata. Regarding the study as a whole: Sequencing of scalp samples also captures resident alphabeta T cells of normal skin. Lesional scalp displayed greater clonality than normal scalp, most notably in alopecia totalis/universalis.

Details on this clone: What it binds is unknown. All gene names here are mouse names. The read stops 4 residues short of the end of the CDR3; the missing end is completed from the germline J gene.

V gave up 6 bases and J gave up 0 bases, with 11 bases separating them. Germline assignment: CDR1 FNHDT and CDR2 SITEND (reference sequence). The CDR3 runs 14 residues. TCR sequencing used cDNA made by reverse transcription of extracted RNA. Produced via immunoSEQ multiplex PCR; TCRdb's table is partial and in-frame only. The sample shows approximately 110,000 clones, none of them appearing just once. This TCR came from a C3H/HeJ mouse with alopecia areata. The strain's MHC haplotype is H2-k. The sample consisted of lesional skin. The chain uses TRBV19 and TRBJ2-3, with a tentative D call TRBD1 (6 bases). This CDR3 is CASTPGQSAETLYF. CDR3 DNA, as far as it was read: TGTGCCAGCACACCGGGACAAAGTGCAGAA.